A selection of T cell receptor beta chains follows, all from one sample in a study of blood T cell repertoires in COVID-19. TCRdb's table, derived via immunoSEQ multiplex PCR, lists solely in-frame clones and lacks some. The repertoire holds 250,000 to 350,000 clones, roughly 90% seen once, with around a sixth in the top ten. The sample taken for sequencing was PBMCs or T cells enriched from blood (not recorded which). Receptor source: a woman aged 25 to 45 who had recovered from COVID-19. The CDR3 runs from the conserved cysteine through the conserved F or W. A D gene is named only where the DNA matches it firmly. Clone size, where shown, is once, few, many, or a class for clones that have expanded.

clone size	V gene	J gene	D gene	CDR3 protein	CDR3 DNA
NA	TRBV29-1	TRBJ2-7	TRBD2	CSVEIGSGSNYEQYF	TGCAGCGTTGAAATCGGTAGCGGGTCTAACTACGAGCAGTACTTC
NA	TRBV12-5	TRBJ2-7	TRBD1	CASGFTGGHEQYF	TGTGCTAGTGGTTTTACAGGGGGACACGAGCAGTACTTC
once	TRBV6-5	TRBJ1-1	NA	CASSSRHRSHTEAFF	TGTGCCAGCAGTTCCAGGCACAGGAGTCACACTGAAGCTTTCTTT
NA	TRBV2	TRBJ1-2	NA	CASSEWVGRGYGYTF	TGTGCCAGCAGTGAATGGGTCGGCAGGGGCTATGGCTACACCTTC
NA	TRBV9	TRBJ2-1	NA	CASSETPGLREQFF	TGTGCCAGCAGCGAGACCCCGGGACTGAGGGAGCAGTTCTTC
NA	TRBV28	TRBJ1-4	NA	CASSLISGGGEKLFF	TGTGCCAGCAGTTTAATTTCCGGGGGAGGTGAAAAACTGTTTTTT
many	TRBV15	TRBJ2-1	NA	CATSRAAGSYNEQFF	TGTGCCACCAGCAGAGCGGCGGGGAGCTACAATGAGCAGTTCTTC
NA	TRBV5-6	TRBJ2-2	TRBD1	CASSTGAGELFF	TGTGCCAGCAGTACAGGGGCCGGGGAGCTGTTTTTT
NA	TRBV7-2	TRBJ1-4	NA	CASSSYLTATNEKLFF	TGTGCCAGCAGCTCCTACCTAACTGCAACTAATGAAAAACTGTTTTTT
NA	TRBV11-2	TRBJ2-7	NA	CASSFSGGNEQYF	TGTGCCAGCAGCTTTTCCGGAGGGAACGAGCAGTACTTC
NA	TRBV5-6	TRBJ1-1	NA	CASSLQENTEAFF	TGTGCCAGCAGCTTGCAGGAGAACACTGAAGCTTTCTTT
NA	TRBV28	TRBJ1-1	NA	CASSFGVTEAFF	TGTGCCAGCAGTTTCGGAGTCACTGAAGCTTTCTTT
NA	TRBV9	TRBJ2-7	NA	CASSVEPERSEQYF	TGTGCCAGCAGCGTAGAGCCCGAGAGGTCCGAGCAGTACTTC
NA	TRBV4-1	TRBJ2-7	NA	CASSQDLGAYEQYF	TGCGCCAGCAGCCAAGATTTGGGGGCGTACGAGCAGTACTTC
NA	TRBV11-2	TRBJ2-2	NA	CASNQGFTGELFF	TGTGCCAGCAATCAGGGATTCACCGGGGAGCTGTTTTTT
NA	TRBV2	TRBJ1-2	NA	CASSAGIYGYTF	TGTGCCAGCAGTGCGGGGATCTATGGCTACACCTTC
NA	TRBV6-2/TRBV6-3	TRBJ1-1	NA	CASSTQGFGTEAFF	TGTGCCAGCAGTACCCAGGGATTTGGCACTGAAGCTTTCTTT
NA	TRBV28	TRBJ2-7	TRBD2	CASSVTSGSARLGEQYF	TGTGCCAGCAGTGTGACTAGCGGGAGTGCCCGACTTGGTGAGCAGTACTTC
NA	TRBV19	TRBJ2-2	TRBD2	CASSQTSGVGELFF	TGTGCCAGTAGCCAGACTAGCGGGGTCGGGGAGCTGTTTTTT
NA	TRBV3-1/TRBV3-2	TRBJ1-1	NA	CASSTGIMNTEAFF	TGTGCCAGCAGTACAGGGATCATGAACACTGAAGCTTTCTTT
NA	TRBV12-3/TRBV12-4	TRBJ1-2	NA	CASSFRFYGYTF	TGTGCCAGCAGTTTTCGTTTCTATGGCTACACCTTC
NA	TRBV6-5	TRBJ1-1	NA	CASSRLDMNTEAFF	TGTGCCAGCAGTCGTTTGGACATGAACACTGAAGCTTTCTTT
NA	TRBV7-2	TRBJ2-5	TRBD2	CASSAGTRETQYF	TGTGCCAGCAGCGCCGGGACTAGAGAGACCCAGTACTTC
NA	TRBV29-1	TRBJ2-7	NA	CSVGVEGDPYEQYF	TGCAGCGTTGGGGTTGAGGGCGACCCCTACGAGCAGTACTTC
NA	TRBV7-2	TRBJ1-1	NA	CASSVHRGPEAFF	TGTGCCAGCAGCGTCCATAGGGGCCCTGAAGCTTTCTTT
NA	TRBV27	TRBJ1-2	NA	CASRSSNYGYTF	TGTGCCAGCCGGTCATCAAACTATGGCTACACCTTC
NA	TRBV7-3	TRBJ2-6	TRBD2	CASSPRLAGLPPGANVLTF	TGTGCCAGCAGCCCTAGACTAGCGGGATTACCGCCTGGGGCCAACGTCCTGACTTTC
NA	TRBV12-3/TRBV12-4	TRBJ1-2	NA	CASSPGFYGYTF	TGTGCCAGCAGTCCAGGGTTTTATGGCTACACCTTC
many	TRBV3-1/TRBV3-2	TRBJ1-2	NA	CASSPGSNYGYTF	TGTGCCAGCAGCCCGGGGTCTAACTATGGCTACACCTTC
NA	TRBV7-9	TRBJ2-7	NA	CASSLDQIYEQYF	TGTGCCAGCAGCTTAGATCAGATCTACGAGCAGTACTTC
NA	TRBV5-8	TRBJ2-1	TRBD1	CASRPFRGLRNEQFF	TGTGCCAGCAGACCCTTCAGGGGGCTGCGGAATGAGCAGTTCTTC
once	TRBV5-4	TRBJ1-2	TRBD1	CASSLAGTGNYGYTF	TGTGCCAGCAGCTTGGCGGGGACAGGGAACTATGGCTACACCTTC
NA	TRBV6-5	TRBJ2-3	NA	CASSYEGGGQYF	TGTGCCAGCAGTTACGAGGGAGGCGGGCAGTATTTT